The present T cell receptor beta chain was sequenced within a study of regulatory T cells in long-lasting Graves disease. CDR3-region Arm-PCR and iRepertoire HTBI primers produced the TCR beta libraries. From the multiplex PCR reads, TCRdb called clonotypes with MiXCR, one entry per CDR3 protein. The sample carries 700,000 or so distinct CDR3 sequences, 30% recorded once. The CDR3 has 14 amino acids. The V end lost 1 base, the J end lost 6 bases, and 13 bases lay between the germline ends. Germline V gives CDR1 SGHKS, CDR2 YYEKEE (reference sequence). The time point: persistent/refractory GD, antithyroid drugs over 5 years with positive TRAb. The authors made the TCR library using RNA they extracted from PBMCs.

This TCR derives from a female donor with Graves disease. The chain couples TRBV5-5 to TRBJ1-1; the D is unclear. This specimen was peripheral blood mononuclear cells (PBMCs), taken when the disease was refractory, from a patient treated with antithyroid drugs. The CDR3 protein is CASSLSAGPAEAFF. The CDR3 coding sequence is TGTGCCAGCAGCTTGTCGGCAGGCCCCGCTGAAGCTTTCTTT.